Listed below are T cell receptor beta chains from one sample, sequenced in a study of cytomegalovirus exposure and HLA in healthy donors. The assay was immunoSEQ multiplex PCR, and TCRdb's table has in-frame clones only and misses some. The sample carries some 130,000 clones, more than 65% recorded once. Sequenced input: PBMCs. Source of these receptors: a male donor in good health and CMV-seropositive. Each CDR3 is given with its conserved first and last residue. The order of the fields is J gene, D gene, V gene, clone size, CDR3 protein, CDR3 DNA. A D gene is named only where the DNA matches it firmly. The listing skips clone size in some rows; elsewhere it reads once, few, many or a size class.

TRBJ2-1,TRBD2,TRBV14,.,CASSDSGTYNEQFF,TGTGCCAGCAGCGATAGCGGGACCTACAATGAGCAGTTCTTC
TRBJ2-3,TRBD1,TRBV5-1,.,CASSEDRGSITDTQYF,TGCGCCAGCAGCGAGGACAGGGGATCGATCACAGATACGCAGTATTTT
TRBJ2-7,.,TRBV4-2,.,CASSQPGGLAPEQYF,TGTGCCAGCAGCCAACCAGGGGGGCTCGCACCCGAGCAGTACTTC
TRBJ2-2,TRBD2,TRBV28,.,CASSFLAGPNTGELFF,TGTGCCAGCAGTTTTCTAGCGGGTCCGAACACCGGGGAGCTGTTTTTT
TRBJ1-6,.,TRBV5-6,.,CAGSLGRAVSPLHF,TGTGCCGGCAGCCTCGGGAGGGCTGTTTCACCCCTCCACTTT
TRBJ2-3,TRBD2,TRBV27,.,CASSLWPSGGHTDTQYF,TGTGCCAGCAGTTTATGGCCTAGCGGGGGGCACACAGATACGCAGTATTTT
TRBJ2-1,TRBD1,TRBV6-4,.,CASSGTGEINEQFF,TGTGCCAGCAGTGGGACAGGGGAGATTAATGAGCAGTTCTTC
TRBJ1-1,.,TRBV25-1,.,CASSDRRVANTEAFF,TGTGCCAGCAGCGATCGCAGGGTTGCCAACACTGAAGCTTTCTTT
TRBJ1-1,TRBD1,TRBV7-2,.,CASSPTGAGGTEAFF,TGTGCCAGCAGCCCCACAGGGGCCGGGGGAACTGAAGCTTTCTTT
TRBJ2-2,TRBD2,TRBV9,.,CASSVASGGGLNTGELFF,TGTGCCAGCAGCGTGGCTAGCGGGGGGGGCCTTAACACCGGGGAGCTGTTTTTT
TRBJ2-5,.,TRBV7-2,.,CASSLSASQETQYF,TGTGCCAGCAGCTTATCCGCCAGCCAAGAGACCCAGTACTTC
TRBJ1-3,TRBD1,TRBV19,.,CASSLGQASGNTIYF,TGTGCCAGTAGTCTAGGACAGGCCTCTGGAAACACCATATATTTT
TRBJ2-6,TRBD2,TRBV11-1,.,CASSLEGLVAGANVLTF,TGTGCCAGCAGCTTAGAGGGACTAGTTGCTGGGGCCAACGTCCTGACTTTC
TRBJ2-7,.,TRBV19,.,CASSIRGDGTYEQYF,TGTGCCAGTAGTATAAGGGGCGACGGAACCTACGAGCAGTACTTC
TRBJ2-2,.,TRBV19,.,CASKKRTGELFF,TGTGCCAGTAAAAAGCGGACCGGGGAGCTGTTTTTT
TRBJ2-1,.,TRBV6-6,.,CAGRTYNEQFF,TGTGCCGGTCGGACATACAATGAGCAGTTCTTC
TRBJ1-5,TRBD1,TRBV15,.,CATSRDRGTGGVQPQHF,TGTGCCACCAGCAGAGATAGGGGGACAGGGGGCGTTCAGCCCCAGCATTTT
TRBJ2-5,.,TRBV7-9,.,CSSNHDGILEETQYF,TGTTCCAGCAACCACGACGGGATCCTAGAAGAGACCCAGTACTTC
TRBJ2-3,TRBD2,TRBV6-5,medium-sized,CASSATSGGADTQYF,TGTGCCAGCAGCGCCACTAGCGGGGGGGCAGATACGCAGTATTTT
TRBJ1-4,.,TRBV28,.,CAITRASNEKLFF,TGTGCCATCACTCGAGCCTCTAATGAAAAACTGTTTTTT
TRBJ1-6,TRBD1,TRBV10-3,.,CAISEGTENSPLHF,TGTGCCATCAGTGAAGGGACAGAGAATTCACCCCTCCACTTT
TRBJ1-1,.,TRBV7-9,.,CSSSLDRGEAFF,TGTTCCAGCAGCTTAGATAGGGGGGAAGCTTTCTTT
TRBJ1-1,.,TRBV7-9,once,CSSRASMGGAEAFF,TGTTCCAGCAGGGCTTCTATGGGGGGTGCTGAAGCTTTCTTT
TRBJ1-2,TRBD1,TRBV7-6,.,CASSLFSQGGDGYTF,TGTGCCAGCAGCTTATTTAGTCAGGGGGGCGATGGCTACACCTTC
TRBJ2-5,TRBD2,TRBV2,few,CASSEGIMAGGGAQYF,TGTGCCAGCAGTGAAGGAATAATGGCGGGAGGGGGGGCCCAGTACTTC
TRBJ2-1,.,TRBV28,.,CASSYGASRGDEQFF,TGTGCCAGCAGTTACGGGGCGAGCAGGGGTGATGAGCAGTTCTTC
TRBJ2-2,.,TRBV19,.,CASSIDGVSWGNTGELFF,TGTGCCAGTAGTATAGACGGCGTGTCCTGGGGCAACACCGGGGAGCTGTTTTTT
TRBJ2-1,TRBD2,TRBV11-2,once,CASSLAGRGGYNEQFF,TGTGCCAGCAGCTTAGCTGGGCGGGGGGGTTACAATGAGCAGTTCTTC
TRBJ2-7,.,TRBV2,.,CASRRGMNTYEQYF,TGTGCCAGCAGGCGGGGAATGAACACCTACGAGCAGTACTTC
TRBJ1-4,.,TRBV7-2,.,CASRITRDNEKLFF,TGTGCCAGCAGAATAACACGGGATAATGAAAAACTGTTTTTT